This T cell receptor beta chain was retrieved from a study of beta chain features in type 1 diabetes. Study details: Sorted cell examination encompassed approximately 110 million cells across all samples. Study findings and constraints: Although PCR might favor shorter templates, it would do so equally in patients and controls. The study found moderately but significantly shorter TCRB CDR3s in all four CD4+ subsets of Type 1 diabetes patients.

A remark on this clone: Its antigen is as yet unknown.

Isolated RNA was reverse transcribed in full, so expressed TCRB transcripts were sequenced. Assay: immunoSEQ multiplex PCR; the TCRdb copy retains only in-frame clones and omits some. The sample gives tens of thousands of clones, approximately 60% of which show up once; under 0.35% is in the top ten. V was shortened by 2 bases and J by 5 bases, with 13 bases between the two germline ends. Germline V lookup: CDR1 MDHEN, CDR2 SYDVKM. The CDR3 has 15 residues. The J gene is TRBJ1-5, the V gene TRBV28, with a tentative D call TRBD1 (6 bases). The sample comprised stem cell memory CD4+ T cells from blood. The sequence was collected from a woman in her 30s with type 1 diabetes. The CDR3 region has the DNA TGTGCCAGCAGTTTAGAAGGGGGAGCCCATCAGCCCCAGCATTTT. It specifies CASSLEGGAHQPQHF.